These 10 T cell receptor beta chains were all obtained from the same sample, sequenced in a study of human T cells and chemical hapten exposure. TCRdb reanalysed the RACE reads using MiXCR and keeps one entry per CDR3 protein. The table records more than 95,000 distinct CDR3 sequences, 9.5% to 13% of them present only once. The time point was: patch test 1, 2 weeks after DPC sensitization. Treatment given: therapeutic diphenylcyclopropenone sensitization with weekly scalp DPC. Sequencing was performed on whole blood, taken in connection with sensitization to the hapten diphenylcyclopropenone (DPC). Every receptor here comes from a woman aged 45-60 years with alopecia areata. Some clones in this sample may be carry-over from other donors' samples.

This clonotype was recorded a few times. The CDR3: CASAPSGDKETQYF. The CDR3 DNA is TGTGCCAGCGCTCCTTCCGGCGATAAAGAGACCCAGTACTTC. The rearrangement links TRBV12-3 or TRBV12-4 to TRBJ2-5; D ambiguous. The CDR3 length is 14 residues. V was pared by 8 bases and J by 3 bases, with 16 bases between.

The table lists this clonotype with many counts. J is TRBJ2-7 and V is TRBV11-2, with TRBD1 matching over 10 bases. Germline CDR1 and CDR2: SGHAT and FQNNGV. The CDR3 has 14 amino acids. V lost 5 bases and J lost 5; bases outside the gene matches: 6. The CDR3 nucleotides are TGTGCCAGCAGCCCGACAGGGGGCGGGAACGAGCAGTACTTC. Encoded protein: CASSPTGGGNEQYF.

The chain couples TRBV2 to TRBJ1-5; 8 nucleotides match TRBD1. The CDR3 runs to 16 residues. Trimming cost V 5 bases and J 7 bases; bases outside gene matches: 13. Germline V gives CDR1 SNHLY, CDR2 FYNNEI. This CDR3 reads CASSQRGQDLLQPQHF. In DNA form, the CDR3 reads TGTGCCAGCAGTCAAAGGGGACAGGACCTCTTGCAGCCCCAGCATTTT.

This chain connects TRBV28 to TRBJ2-3, with unresolved D. Trimming took 6 bases from V and 4 from J, leaving 8 bases between them. This CDR3 has 12 residues. Germline values: CDR1 MDHEN, CDR2 SYDVKM. CDR3 DNA: TGTGCCAGCAGGATACGAGCAGATACGCAGTATTTT. Protein: CASRIRADTQYF.

Only a few counts were recorded for this clonotype. The DNA for the CDR3 is TGCAGCGTTGACCGGGGATCGGACACCGGGGAGCTGTTTTTT. Translating gives CSVDRGSDTGELFF. V gene TRBV29-1 combines with J gene TRBJ2-2; D may be TRBD2 (5 bases). This CDR3 region has 14 residues. Per germline, CDR1 SQVTM and CDR2 ANQGSEA. Trimming cost V 3 bases and J 3 bases, with 11 bases left between them.

The DNA of the CDR3 is TGTGCCATCAGTGAGTCGAGTGAGCAGTTCTTC. Amino acid sequence: CAISESSEQFF. The chain recombines TRBV10-3 with TRBJ2-1, with D uncertain. V was trimmed by 0 bases and J by 9 bases, leaving 3 bases between them. The germline CDR1 and CDR2 sequences are ENHRY and SYGVKD. There are 11 residues in the CDR3.

This clonotype was seen ten or more times. The chain has TRBV4-2 and TRBJ1-1; 10 bases are shared with TRBD1. Germline CDR1 reads LGHNA; CDR2 reads YNFKEQ. The CDR3 has 14 residues. V dropped 7 bases and J dropped 5; count of bases not matched to a gene: 7. The CDR3, as DNA: TGTGCCAGCACGCGGGACAGGGGTGATACTGAAGCTTTCTTT. This sequence encodes CASTRDRGDTEAFF.

This clonotype was counted many times. This chain links TRBV5-4 with TRBJ1-5, with D uncertain. Trimming took off 2 bases at V and 9 bases at J, with 18 bases between the two ends. This CDR3 contains 15 residues. Germline CDR1 reads SGHNT; CDR2 reads YYREEE (reference sequence). The CDR3 reads CASSLVDRVRRPQHF. The CDR3 bases are TGTGCCAGCAGCTTAGTTGATCGGGTCCGTCGGCCCCAGCATTTT.

This sequence joins TRBV7-9 and TRBJ2-3; 7 bases are a match to TRBD1. The CDR3 totals 15 residues. Germline CDR1 and CDR2: SEHNR and FQNEAQ (reference sequence). With 1 base clipped from V and 2 bases from J, the junction kept 3 bases outside the gene matches. The CDR3 bases are TGTGCCAGCAGCTTAGGGACAGGCCTCACAGATACGCAGTATTTT. Its translation: CASSLGTGLTDTQYF. The full variable domain, completed using reference TRBV7-9 and TRBJ2-3, is DTGVSQNPRHKITKRGQNVTFRCDPISEHNRLYWYRQTLGQGPEFLTYFQNEAQLEKSRLLSDRFSAERPKGSFSTLEIQRTEQGDSAMYLCASSLGTGLTDTQYFGPGTRLTVL.

The J gene is TRBJ1-3, the V gene TRBV29-1; no clear D. The V and J ends lost 3 bases and 0 bases respectively, with 15 bases between them. The CDR3 is made up of 16 amino acids. Germline V gene lookup returns CDR1 SQVTM and CDR2 ANQGSEA. This CDR3 reads CSVETQNKYSGNTIYF. CDR3 DNA: TGCAGCGTTGAGACCCAGAATAAATACTCTGGAAACACCATATATTTT. The full variable domain, rest sourced from reference TRBV29-1 and TRBJ1-3, is SAVISQKPSRDICQRGTSLTIQCQVDSQVTMMFWYRQQPGQSLTLIATANQGSEATYESGFVIDKFPISRPNLTFSTLTVSNMSPEDSSIYLCSVETQNKYSGNTIYFGEGSWLTVV.